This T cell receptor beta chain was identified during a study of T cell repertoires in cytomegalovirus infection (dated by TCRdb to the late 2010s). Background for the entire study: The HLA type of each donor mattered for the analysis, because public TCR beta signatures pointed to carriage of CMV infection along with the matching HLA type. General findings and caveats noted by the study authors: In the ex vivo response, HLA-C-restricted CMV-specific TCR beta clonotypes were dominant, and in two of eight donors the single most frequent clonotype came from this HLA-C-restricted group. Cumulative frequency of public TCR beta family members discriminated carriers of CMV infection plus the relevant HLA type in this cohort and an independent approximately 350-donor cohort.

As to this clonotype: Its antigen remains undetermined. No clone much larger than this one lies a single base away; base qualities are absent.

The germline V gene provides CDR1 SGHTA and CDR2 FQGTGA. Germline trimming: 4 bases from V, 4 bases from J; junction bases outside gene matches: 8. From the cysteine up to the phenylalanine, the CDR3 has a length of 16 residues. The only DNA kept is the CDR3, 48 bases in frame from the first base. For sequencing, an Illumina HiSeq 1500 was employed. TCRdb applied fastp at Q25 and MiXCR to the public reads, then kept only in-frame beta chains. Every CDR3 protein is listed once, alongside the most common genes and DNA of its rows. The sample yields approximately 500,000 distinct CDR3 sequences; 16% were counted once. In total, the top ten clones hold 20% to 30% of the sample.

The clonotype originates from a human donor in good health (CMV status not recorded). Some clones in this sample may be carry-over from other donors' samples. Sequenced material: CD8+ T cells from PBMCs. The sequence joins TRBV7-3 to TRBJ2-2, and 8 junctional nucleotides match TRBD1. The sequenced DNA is TGTGCCAGCAGCTCCACAGGGGGGTTGGTCACCGGGGAGCTGTTTTTT. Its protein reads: CASSSTGGLVTGELFF.